Presented here are 7 T cell receptor beta chains from one specimen sequenced in a study of OX40 agonist ivuxolimab in advanced cancers. Repertoires were generated with immunoSEQ multiplex PCR, while TCRdb's copy carries only in-frame clones and drops some. The repertoire includes about 46,000 clones, 82% of them detected once, and around 1.9% sits in the top ten. Here the sequenced sample was CD4+ or CD8+ T cells sorted from blood, taken in a trial of the OX40 agonist ivuxolimab. The receptor set was obtained from an adult with an advanced solid tumor such as melanoma, head and neck, liver or kidney cancer.

This clone is medium-sized. The J gene is TRBJ1-2, the V gene TRBV7-9; perhaps TRBD1 as D (6 bases). CDR1 is SEHNR and CDR2 is FQNEAQ in the germline V gene (reference sequence). V dropped 2 bases and J dropped 4 bases, with 8 bases sitting between them. The CDR3 runs to 13 residues. CDR3 region: CASSLTDSYGYTF. The DNA for the CDR3 is TGTGCCAGCAGCTTAACGGACAGCTATGGCTACACCTTC.

The V gene is TRBV4-1, the J gene TRBJ2-7; 8 bases are shared with TRBD2. Germline loops: CDR1 MGHRA, CDR2 YSYEKL. This CDR3 has 15 residues. V shed 3 bases, J shed 12 bases, and the junction held 16 bases outside the gene matches. CDR3 in amino acids: CASSQARGDGRIWYF. The CDR3 DNA follows: TGCGCCAGCAGCCAGGCGCGGGGGGACGGCCGGATTTGGTACTTC.

This clone has a handful of counts. V gene TRBV18 combines with J gene TRBJ2-7; 9 bases are a match to TRBD2. V dropped 5 bases and J dropped 4; count of bases not matched to a gene: 9. Germline-derived CDR1 and CDR2 are KGHSH and LQKENI. The CDR3 is 15 residues long. The CDR3 DNA reads TGTGCCAGCTCATACGCTAGCGGGGCGGGTTACGAGCAGTACTTC. Amino acids: CASSYASGAGYEQYF.

The chain uses TRBV5-4 and TRBJ1-2; D is unresolved. V was shortened by 1 base and J by 1 base, with 11 bases between the two germline ends. CDR3 length: 15 residues. CDR1 SGHNT and CDR2 YYREEE come from the germline V gene (reference sequence). CDR3 sequence (DNA): TGTGCCAGCAGCTTGTCAGGCGGGGTTAACTATGGCTACACCTTC. Protein product: CASSLSGGVNYGYTF.

The chain combines TRBV7-6 with TRBJ2-1; 13 bases line up with TRBD2. The CDR3 is made up of 16 amino acids. CDR1 and CDR2 from the germline V gene are SGHVS and FNYEAQ. After removal of 5 bases from V and 8 bases from J, the junction contained 9 bases not matched to a gene. CDR3 DNA: TGTGCCAGCAGCCCCGTAGGACTAGCGGGGGCGGATGAGCAGTTCTTC. This gives the protein CASSPVGLAGADEQFF.

This chain links TRBV7-9 with TRBJ1-2, with TRBD1 matching 7 bases. The CDR3 loop spans 13 amino acids. Germline CDR1 is SEHNR and CDR2 is FQNEAQ (reference sequence). Losses at the gene ends were 1 base for V and 8 bases for J; bases not matched to a gene: 4. DNA for the CDR3: TGTGCCAGCAGCTTAGTGACAGGGAGCGGCTACACCTTC. Translating it yields CASSLVTGSGYTF. The entire variable domain, with the rest obtained from reference TRBV7-9 and TRBJ1-2, is as follows: DTGVSQNPRHKITKRGQNVTFRCDPISEHNRLYWYRQTLGQGPEFLTYFQNEAQLEKSRLLSDRFSAERPKGSFSTLEIQRTEQGDSAMYLCASSLVTGSGYTFGSGTRLTVV.

The V call is TRBV5-1, the J call TRBJ1-1, with 8 bases lining up with TRBD1. The junction had 7 bases not matched to a gene; V was cut back by 0 bases and J by 0 bases. Germline V lookup: CDR1 SGHRS, CDR2 YFSETQ. This CDR3 contains 17 residues. The CDR3 here is CASSLGQGALMNTEAFF. For the CDR3, the DNA is TGCGCCAGCAGCTTGGGTCAGGGGGCGCTCATGAACACTGAAGCTTTCTTT.